The source of this TCR beta chain is a study of cytomegalovirus exposure and HLA in healthy donors. Study information: Unique TCRs from HLA-typed donors, 75 million to 100 million of them, were held in an early data release.

The V gene lost 4 bases and the J gene lost 5 bases, with 15 bases spanning the gap. CDR1 and CDR2 from the germline V gene are SGHRS and YFSETQ. This CDR3 is 14 amino acids long. PCR involved 60 Vbeta and 13 Jbeta primers. TCRdb keeps only in-frame clones here, not all; method: immunoSEQ multiplex PCR. Its table records 100,000 to 150,000 clones. Study observations and caveats: In a later analysis, TCR association rates varied by HLA locus: DRB1 most, HLA-C fewest. In a later analysis, CMV-associated beta chains were mostly HLA-associated, it appeared. In a later analysis, at a false discovery rate of 0.05, over 15,000 TCR beta sequences matched HLA alleles.

On this clone: The antigen is not known.

The V call is TRBV5-1, the J call TRBJ1-1; TRBD1 might be the D (6 bases). Sequencing was done on a sample of PBMCs. The TCR comes from a young man in good health and CMV-seronegative. The CDR3 DNA sequence: TGCGCCAGCAGCCAGATGAGACAGGATACTGAAGCTTTCTTT. Translation: CASSQMRQDTEAFF.